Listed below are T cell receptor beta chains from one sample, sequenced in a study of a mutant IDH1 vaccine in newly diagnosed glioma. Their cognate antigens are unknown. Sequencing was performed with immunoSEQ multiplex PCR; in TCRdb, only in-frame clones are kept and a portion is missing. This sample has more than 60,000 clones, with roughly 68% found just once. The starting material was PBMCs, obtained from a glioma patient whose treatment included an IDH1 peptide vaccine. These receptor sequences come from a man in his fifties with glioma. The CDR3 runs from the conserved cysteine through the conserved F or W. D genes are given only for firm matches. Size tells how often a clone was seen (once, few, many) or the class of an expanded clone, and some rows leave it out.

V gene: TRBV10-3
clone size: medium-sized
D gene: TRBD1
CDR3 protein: CAVWTGEENYGYTF

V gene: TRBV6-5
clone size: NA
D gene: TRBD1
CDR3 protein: CASRTGTAYNEQFF

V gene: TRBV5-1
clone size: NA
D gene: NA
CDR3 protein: CASSSTLKNIQYF

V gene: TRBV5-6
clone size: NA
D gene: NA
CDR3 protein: CASSLGSTEAFF

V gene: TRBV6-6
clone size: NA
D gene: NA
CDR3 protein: CASSYPGRGTEAFF

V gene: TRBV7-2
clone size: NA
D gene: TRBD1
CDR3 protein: CASRLQGVNTEAFF

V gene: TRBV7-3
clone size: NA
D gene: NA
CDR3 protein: CASSLRPGADTQYF

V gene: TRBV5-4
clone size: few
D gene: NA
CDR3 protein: CASSLGTTSGYTF

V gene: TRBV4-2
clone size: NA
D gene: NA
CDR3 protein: CASSQERAANYGYTF

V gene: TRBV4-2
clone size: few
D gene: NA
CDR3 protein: CASSQGVRSTTEAFF

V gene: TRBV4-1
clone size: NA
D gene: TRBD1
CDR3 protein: CASSQDGTGRGHQPQHF

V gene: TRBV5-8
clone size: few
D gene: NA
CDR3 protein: CASSLDARVGEKLFF

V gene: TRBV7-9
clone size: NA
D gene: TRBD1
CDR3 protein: CASSFGAGGSSSGNTIYF

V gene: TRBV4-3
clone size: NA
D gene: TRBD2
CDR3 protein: CASSPYLPGQGGNNEQFF

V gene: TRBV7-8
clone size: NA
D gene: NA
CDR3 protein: CASSLEGAGRPQHF

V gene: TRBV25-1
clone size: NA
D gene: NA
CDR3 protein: CASSGGRYNSPLHF

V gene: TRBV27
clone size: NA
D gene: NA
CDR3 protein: CASSFAQGSHGYTF

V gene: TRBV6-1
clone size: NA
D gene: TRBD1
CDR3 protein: CASSALGQEFDEQYF

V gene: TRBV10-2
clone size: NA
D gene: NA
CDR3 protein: CASGAGRYNEQFF

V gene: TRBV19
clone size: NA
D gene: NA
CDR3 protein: CASTDLGLYGYTF

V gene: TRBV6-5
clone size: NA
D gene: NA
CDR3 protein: CASRPGRRYTGELFF

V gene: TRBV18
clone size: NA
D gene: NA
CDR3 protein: CASSPGVERVQETQYF

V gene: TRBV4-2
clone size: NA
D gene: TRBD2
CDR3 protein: CASSQEASGGINEQYF

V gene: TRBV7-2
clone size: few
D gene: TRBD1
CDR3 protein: CASSLGRTGEQYF

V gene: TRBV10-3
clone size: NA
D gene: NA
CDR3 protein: CAISAGGNSNQPQHF

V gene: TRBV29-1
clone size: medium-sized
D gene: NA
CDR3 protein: CSVEGLEGRPGYEQYF

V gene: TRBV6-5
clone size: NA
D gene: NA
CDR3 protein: CASSRSSGQPQHF

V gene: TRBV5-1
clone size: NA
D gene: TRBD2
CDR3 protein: CASSLRTSGYNEQFF

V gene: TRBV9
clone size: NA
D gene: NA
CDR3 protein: CASSGRDQETQYF

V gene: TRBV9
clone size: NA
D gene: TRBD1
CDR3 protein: CASSAGTAPEETQYF

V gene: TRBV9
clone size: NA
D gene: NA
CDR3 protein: CASSLSFSGNYGYTF

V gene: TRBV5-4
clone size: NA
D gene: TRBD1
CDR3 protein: CASSYGTGGYEQYF

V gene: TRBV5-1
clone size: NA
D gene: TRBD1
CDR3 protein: CASSQGERPAYEQYF

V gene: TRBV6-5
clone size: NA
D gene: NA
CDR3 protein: CASSYGSWNTGELFF

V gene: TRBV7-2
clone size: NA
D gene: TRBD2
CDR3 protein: CASSLLAGVTYEQYF

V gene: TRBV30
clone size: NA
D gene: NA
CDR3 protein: CAWKKGARNYGYTF

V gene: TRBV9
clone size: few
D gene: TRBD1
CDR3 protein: CASSERGLGDEQFF

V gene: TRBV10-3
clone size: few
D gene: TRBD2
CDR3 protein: CAISESTGWFGGAGANVLTF

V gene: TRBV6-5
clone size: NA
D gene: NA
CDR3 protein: CASSYLKKTEAFF

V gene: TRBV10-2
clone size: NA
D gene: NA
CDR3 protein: CASSDTNTNYGYTF

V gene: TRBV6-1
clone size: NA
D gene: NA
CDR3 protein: CASSEGVYGYTF

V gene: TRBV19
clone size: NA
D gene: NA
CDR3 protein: CASSTTSRSNTEAFF

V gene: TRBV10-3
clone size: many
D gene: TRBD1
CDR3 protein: CAISMTGMAEAFF

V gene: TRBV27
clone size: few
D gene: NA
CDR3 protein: CASSLQGQPQHF

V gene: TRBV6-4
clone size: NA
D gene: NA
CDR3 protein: CASNEGRERLNQPQHF

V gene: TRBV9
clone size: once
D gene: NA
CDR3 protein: CASSVGTVGETQYF

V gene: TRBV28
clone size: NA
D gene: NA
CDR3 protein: CASSFGYATNEKLFF